A single sample gave rise to the 24 T cell receptor beta chains below, sequenced in a study of blood T cell repertoires in COVID-19. Profiled with immunoSEQ multiplex PCR; TCRdb holds only in-frame clones, not every one. The repertoire holds 200,000 to 250,000 clones, roughly 90% seen once, with roughly 2.5% in the top ten. Sequenced sample: peripheral blood. All receptors come from a woman in her sixties with acute or convalescent COVID-19.

V is TRBV9 and J is TRBJ2-7; TRBD2 matches at 7 bases. The CDR3 consists of 14 residues. Germline V CDR1 and CDR2: SGDLS, YYNGEE. J lost 4 bases, V lost 4 bases, and 8 bases had no gene match. The CDR3 is CASSSTPGGYEQYF. The CDR3 coding sequence is TGTGCCAGCAGCTCCACACCGGGAGGATACGAGCAGTACTTC.

The chain recombines TRBV6-6 with TRBJ2-4, with D perhaps matching TRBD1 (6 bases). There are 14 residues in the CDR3. Trimming pared 5 bases from V and 0 bases from J, leaving 8 bases between. Germline assignment: CDR1 MNHNY and CDR2 SVGAGI (reference sequence). CDR3 nucleotides: TGTGCCAGCAGTAACAGGGAAGCCAAAAACATTCAGTACTTC. It specifies CASSNREAKNIQYF.

The V gene is TRBV27, the J gene TRBJ2-1; maybe TRBD2 (5 bases). In germline, CDR1 is MNHEY, CDR2 SMNVEV (reference sequence). CDR3 length equals 14 residues. Trimming stripped 6 bases from V and 8 bases from J, with 17 bases between. CDR3 sequence (DNA): TGTGCCAGCAGCGCAATAGGGCTAGCCCATGAGCAGTTCTTC. Its protein is CASSAIGLAHEQFF.

V and J are TRBV5-1 and TRBJ2-5, with D maybe TRBD1 (5 bases). The CDR3 is 18 residues long. V gave up 3 bases and J gave up 2 bases, with 23 bases separating them. Germline loops: CDR1 SGHRS, CDR2 YFSETQ. The CDR3 DNA reads TGCGCCAGCAGCTCAACCAGATCTATGAGGAAGGGGCAAGAGACCCAGTACTTC. Protein: CASSSTRSMRKGQETQYF.

The V call is TRBV11-2, the J call TRBJ1-5, with TRBD1 as a possible D gene (6 bases). The CDR3 spans 15 residues. The germline V gene has CDR1 SGHAT and CDR2 FQNNGV. The V end lost 0 bases, the J end lost 7 bases, and 13 bases lay between the germline ends. DNA for the CDR3: TGTGCCAGCAGCTTAGATCAGGGGCTTGAACAGCCCCAGCATTTT. This sequence encodes CASSLDQGLEQPQHF.

This clone is a singleton in its sample. The chain couples TRBV28 to TRBJ1-6; possible D gene TRBD1, 6 bases. Germline CDR1 reads MDHEN; CDR2 reads SYDVKM. The CDR3 is 12 amino acids. Trimming shortened V by 8 bases and J by 9 bases, and 11 bases separated the two germline ends. CDR3 bases: TGTGCCAGCCGAACAGGGTTTTCACCCCTCCACTTT. Translated, it gives CASRTGFSPLHF.

The CDR3 reads CASSLAYDTQYF. DNA of the CDR3: TGTGCCAGCAGCTTAGCCTACGATACGCAGTATTTT. V is TRBV11-3 and J is TRBJ2-3; no clear D gene. Trimming took 1 base from V and 6 from J, leaving 5 bases between them. The CDR3 spans 12 residues. CDR1 and CDR2 from the germline V gene are SGHNT and YENEEA.

The chain recombines TRBV29-1 with TRBJ1-3; D gene ambiguous. The CDR3 has 12 residues. Deletions cut 7 bases from V and 4 bases from J, with 11 bases between. Germline loops: CDR1 SQVTM, CDR2 ANQGSEA. CDR3 nucleotides: TGCAGCGCCGACGGGAAGGGAAACACCATATATTTT. It yields the protein CSADGKGNTIYF.

The rearrangement uses TRBV4-2 and TRBJ1-5, with 12 bases fitting TRBD1. With V trimmed by 6 bases and J by 5 bases, 11 bases remained unmatched. CDR3 length equals 17 residues. Germline CDR1 LGHNA, CDR2 YNFKEQ. In DNA, the CDR3 is TGTGCCAGCAGTGCGGGACAGGGGGCGACGAACTATCAGCCCCAGCATTTT. It translates to CASSAGQGATNYQPQHF.

The chain combines TRBV7-8 with TRBJ1-4; maybe TRBD1 (6 bases). Trimming took 4 bases from V and 0 from J, leaving 12 bases between them. This CDR3 comprises 16 residues. The V gene's germline CDR1 is SGHVS and CDR2 FQNEAQ. CDR3 bases: TGTGCCAGCAGCTCGTCCCGGACAGCAACTAATGAAAAACTGTTTTTT. It translates to CASSSSRTATNEKLFF.

The J gene is TRBJ1-3, the V gene TRBV11-2; D is undetermined. The CDR3 is 13 amino acids. CDR1 and CDR2 from the germline V gene are SGHAT and FQNNGV. V was shortened by 5 bases and J by 4 bases, with 9 bases between the two germline ends. The DNA of the CDR3 is TGTGCCAGCAGCGTACAACAGGGAAACACCATATATTTT. Translation: CASSVQQGNTIYF.

The chain has TRBV5-6 and TRBJ1-5; no firm D call. This CDR3 comprises 15 residues. Trimming shortened V by 2 bases and J by 3 bases, and 12 bases separated the two germline ends. Germline-derived CDR1 and CDR2 are SGHDT and YYEEEE. The chain's CDR3 is CASSFSPAVNQPQHF. The CDR3 nucleotides read TGTGCCAGCAGCTTCTCTCCCGCGGTCAATCAGCCCCAGCATTTT.

The chain recombines TRBV7-9 with TRBJ2-7; 11 nucleotides match TRBD2. J gave up 10 bases and V 5 bases, and 13 bases lay outside the gene matches. From germline, CDR1 is SEHNR and CDR2 FQNEAQ (reference sequence). The CDR3 runs to 15 residues. The CDR3 bases are TGTGCCAGCAGCGTAGGGGGGACTAGCGGCGATTATCAGTACTTC. Its protein is CASSVGGTSGDYQYF.

The chain links TRBV6-4 to TRBJ2-2; 7 bases agree with TRBD2. V lost 6 bases, J lost 2 bases, and 6 bases stayed unmatched. Per the germline V gene, CDR1 is MRHNA and CDR2 is SNTAGT. CDR3 length: 15 amino acids. The CDR3 DNA reads TGTGCCAGCAGCCTGACTAGCCTAAACACCGGGGAGCTGTTTTTT. Its protein product is CASSLTSLNTGELFF.

The V and J genes are TRBV5-8 and TRBJ2-6; tentatively, D is TRBD1 (6 bases). Per germline, CDR1 SGHTS and CDR2 YDEGEE. This CDR3 has 16 residues. Trimming stripped 2 bases from V and 2 bases from J, with 11 bases between. In nucleotides, the CDR3 is TGTGCCAGCAGCTTCAGGGGTGGGACTGGGGCCAACGTCCTGACTTTC. It translates to CASSFRGGTGANVLTF. The complete variable domain, with remaining parts taken from reference TRBV5-8 and TRBJ2-6, reads EAGVTQSPTHLIKTRGQQATLRCSPISGHTSVYWYQQALGLGLQFLLWYDEGEERNRGNFPPRFSGRQFPNYSSELNVNALELEDSALYLCASSFRGGTGANVLTFGAGSRLTVL.

This sequence joins TRBV5-1 and TRBJ2-1, with TRBD1 matching 8 bases. The CDR3 has 14 residues. The J segment lost 5 bases and the V segment lost 4 bases, leaving 5 bases of the junction unmatched. CDR1 is SGHRS and CDR2 is YFSETQ in the germline V gene. CDR3 nucleotide sequence: TGCGCCAGCAGCCAATCGGACAGGGACAATGAGCAGTTCTTC. Its protein is CASSQSDRDNEQFF.

The rearrangement links TRBV29-1 to TRBJ1-5, with a weak D call TRBD1 (6 bases). V was clipped by 4 bases and J by 3 bases, with 16 bases between them. The CDR3 runs to 15 residues. Germline values: CDR1 SQVTM, CDR2 ANQGSEA. CDR3 loop: CSVGDLRGSNQPQHF. The CDR3 nucleotides read TGCAGCGTTGGAGACCTCAGGGGCTCCAATCAGCCCCAGCATTTT.

The chain links TRBV18 to TRBJ1-1, with a possible D match to TRBD1 (6 bases). V dropped 3 bases and J dropped 10 bases, with 24 bases sitting between them. The germline CDR1 and CDR2 sequences are KGHSH and LQKENI. The CDR3 is made up of 16 amino acids. In DNA, the CDR3 is TGTGCCAGCTCACCGGGGGCTGTCGGGTCAGGGCTAACAGCTTTCTTT. This sequence encodes CASSPGAVGSGLTAFF.

The CDR3 bases are TGTGCCAGCAGTTTCTCCACAAGCTACGAGCAGTACTTC. It specifies CASSFSTSYEQYF. This chain joins TRBV27 and TRBJ2-7; D ambiguous. Germline V gene lookup returns CDR1 MNHEY and CDR2 SMNVEV (reference sequence). The CDR3 spans 13 residues. Trimming pared 3 bases from V and 3 bases from J, leaving 9 bases between.

As to this clone: This sample also contains other DNA sequences that code for the same CDR3. The genes are TRBV30 and TRBJ1-4, with 8 nucleotides matching TRBD1. Per germline, CDR1 GTSNPN and CDR2 SVGIG (reference sequence). The CDR3 has 12 amino acids. J lost 8 bases, V lost 4 bases, and 3 bases had no gene match. CDR3 in amino acids: CAWTGGGEKLFF. CDR3 DNA: TGTGCCTGGACAGGGGGCGGCGAAAAACTGTTTTTT.

The V gene is TRBV9, the J gene TRBJ1-6; TRBD1 might be the D (5 bases). Germline V gene data show CDR1 as SGDLS and CDR2 as YYNGEE. The ends were cut back, 4 bases at V and 6 bases at J, with 11 bases in the middle. The CDR3 is 14 amino acids. CDR3 sequence (DNA): TGTGCCAGCAGCCCCAGACAGACTAATTCACCCCTCCACTTT. This gives the protein CASSPRQTNSPLHF.

The chain couples TRBV7-9 to TRBJ2-7; 9 bases are shared with TRBD1. V shed 3 bases, J shed 3 bases, and the junction held 3 bases outside the gene matches. Germline V lookup: CDR1 SEHNR, CDR2 FQNEAQ (reference sequence). The CDR3 runs to 14 residues. CDR3 amino acids: CASSLGTGNYEQYF. CDR3 DNA: TGTGCCAGCAGCTTGGGGACAGGGAACTACGAGCAGTACTTC.

The J gene is TRBJ2-7, the V gene TRBV15; maybe TRBD1 (6 bases). There are 11 residues in the CDR3. In germline, CDR1 is LNHNV, CDR2 YYDKDF (reference sequence). DNA for the CDR3: TGTGGAAACAGGGTAGGCTACGAGCAGTACTTC. It codes for CGNRVGYEQYF.

V gene TRBV30 combines with J gene TRBJ1-5; no firm D call. The CDR3 is 13 residues long. The germline gives CDR1 GTSNPN, CDR2 SVGIG (reference sequence). V was shortened by 4 bases and J by 4 bases, with 11 bases between the two germline ends. CDR3 sequence: CAWNAGGNQPQHF. The CDR3 bases are TGTGCCTGGAACGCTGGCGGGAATCAGCCCCAGCATTTT.